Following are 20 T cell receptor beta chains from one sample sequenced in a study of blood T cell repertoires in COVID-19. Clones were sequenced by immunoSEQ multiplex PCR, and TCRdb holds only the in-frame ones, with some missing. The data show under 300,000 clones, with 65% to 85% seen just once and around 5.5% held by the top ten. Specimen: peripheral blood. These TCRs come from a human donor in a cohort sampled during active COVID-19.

The CDR3 nucleotides read TGTGCCAGCAGTCTTTACGGGACATCTAGCCCTAACACTGAAGCTTTCTTT. The encoded protein is CASSLYGTSSPNTEAFF. The gene calls are TRBV28 and TRBJ1-1; the D gene is possibly TRBD1 (6 bases). Trimming took 5 bases from V and 2 from J, leaving 21 bases between them. Germline V gene data show CDR1 as MDHEN and CDR2 as SYDVKM. The CDR3 consists of 17 residues. Supplemented by reference TRBV28 and TRBJ1-1, the full variable domain reads DVKVTQSSRYLVKRTGEKVFLECVQDMDHENMFWYRQDPGLGLRLIYFSYDVKMKEKGDIPEGYSVSREKKERFSLILESASTNQTSMYLCASSLYGTSSPNTEAFFGQGTRLTVV.

The CDR3 DNA is TGCGCCAGCAGCCCGGACCCGGGGGGGTCTCAGCCCCAGCATTTT. It translates to CASSPDPGGSQPQHF. The V and J genes are TRBV5-1 and TRBJ1-5, with D perhaps TRBD1 (5 bases). Trimming left V 4 bases short and J 6 bases short, with 17 bases between. The CDR3 has 15 residues. Germline V lookup: CDR1 SGHRS, CDR2 YFSETQ.

CDR3: CASSLWPEETQYF. The CDR3 coding sequence is TGCGCCAGCAGCTTGTGGCCAGAAGAGACCCAGTACTTC. V is TRBV5-1 and J is TRBJ2-5; no clear D gene. Germline V CDR1 and CDR2: SGHRS, YFSETQ. The CDR3 runs 13 residues. Trimming left V 1 base short and J 3 bases short, with 7 bases between.

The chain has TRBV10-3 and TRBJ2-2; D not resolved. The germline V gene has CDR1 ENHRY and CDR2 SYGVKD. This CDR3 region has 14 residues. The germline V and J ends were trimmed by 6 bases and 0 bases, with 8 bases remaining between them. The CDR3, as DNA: TGTGCCATCAGATCACAGACGAACACCGGGGAGCTGTTTTTT. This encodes CAIRSQTNTGELFF.

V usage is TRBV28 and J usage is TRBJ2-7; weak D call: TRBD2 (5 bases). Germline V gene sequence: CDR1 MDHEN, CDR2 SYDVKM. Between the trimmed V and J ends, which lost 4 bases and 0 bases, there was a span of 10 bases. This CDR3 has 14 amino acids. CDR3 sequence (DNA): TGTGCCAGCAGTTCCCCTAGCCGCTCCTACGAGCAGTACTTC. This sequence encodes CASSSPSRSYEQYF.

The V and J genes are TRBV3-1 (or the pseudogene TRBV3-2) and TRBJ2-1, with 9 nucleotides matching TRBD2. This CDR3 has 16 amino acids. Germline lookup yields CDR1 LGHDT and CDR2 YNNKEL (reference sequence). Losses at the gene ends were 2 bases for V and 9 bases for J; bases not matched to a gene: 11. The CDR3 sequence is CASSQQSGRPIFEQFF. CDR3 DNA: TGTGCCAGCAGCCAACAAAGCGGGAGGCCCATATTTGAGCAGTTCTTC.

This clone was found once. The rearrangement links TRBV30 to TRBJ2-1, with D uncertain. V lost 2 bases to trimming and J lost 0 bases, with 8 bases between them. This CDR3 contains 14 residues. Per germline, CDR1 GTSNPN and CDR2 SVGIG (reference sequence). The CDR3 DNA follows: TGTGCCTGGAGTATACGTAGCTCCTACAATGAGCAGTTCTTC. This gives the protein CAWSIRSSYNEQFF.

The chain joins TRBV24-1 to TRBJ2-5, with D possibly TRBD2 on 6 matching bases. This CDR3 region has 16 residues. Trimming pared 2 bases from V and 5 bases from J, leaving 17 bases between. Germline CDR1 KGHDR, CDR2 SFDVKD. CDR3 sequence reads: CATSDSASSARETQYF. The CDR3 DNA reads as TGTGCCACCAGTGATTCTGCGTCTAGCGCACGGGAGACCCAGTACTTC.

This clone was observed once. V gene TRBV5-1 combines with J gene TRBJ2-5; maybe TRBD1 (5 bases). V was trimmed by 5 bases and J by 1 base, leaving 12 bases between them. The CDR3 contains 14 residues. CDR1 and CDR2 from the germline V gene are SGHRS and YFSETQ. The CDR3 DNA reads TGCGCCAGCAGACCGGGCAGGGTCCAAGAGACCCAGTACTTC. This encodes CASRPGRVQETQYF.

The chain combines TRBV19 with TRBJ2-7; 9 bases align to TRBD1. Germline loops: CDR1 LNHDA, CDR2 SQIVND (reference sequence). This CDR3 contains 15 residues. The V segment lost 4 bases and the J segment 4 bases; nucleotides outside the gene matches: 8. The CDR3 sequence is CASSRPGQGIYEQYF. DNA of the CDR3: TGTGCCAGTAGTAGACCGGGACAGGGAATTTACGAGCAGTACTTC. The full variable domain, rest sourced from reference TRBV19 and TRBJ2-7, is DGGITQSPKYLFRKEGQNVTLSCEQNLNHDAMYWYRQDPGQGLRLIYYSQIVNDFQKGDIAEGYSVSREKKESFPLTVTSAQKNPTAFYLCASSRPGQGIYEQYFGPGTRLTVT.

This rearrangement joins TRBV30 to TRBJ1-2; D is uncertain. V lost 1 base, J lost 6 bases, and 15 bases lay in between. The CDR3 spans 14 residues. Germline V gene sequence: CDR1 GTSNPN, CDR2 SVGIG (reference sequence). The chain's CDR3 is CAWSGGIVMHGYTF. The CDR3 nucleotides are TGTGCCTGGAGTGGCGGCATCGTGATGCATGGCTACACCTTC.

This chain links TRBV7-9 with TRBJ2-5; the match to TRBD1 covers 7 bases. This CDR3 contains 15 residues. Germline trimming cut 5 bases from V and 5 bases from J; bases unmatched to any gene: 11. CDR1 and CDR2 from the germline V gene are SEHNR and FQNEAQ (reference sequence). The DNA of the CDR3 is TGTGCCAGCAGCCCGGGTTTTGGGACAGTGGAGACCCAGTACTTC. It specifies CASSPGFGTVETQYF. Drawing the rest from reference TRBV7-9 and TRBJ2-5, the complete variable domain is DTGVSQNPRHKITKRGQNVTFRCDPISEHNRLYWYRQTLGQGPEFLTYFQNEAQLEKSRLLSDRFSAERPKGSFSTLEIQRTEQGDSAMYLCASSPGFGTVETQYFGPGTRLLVL.

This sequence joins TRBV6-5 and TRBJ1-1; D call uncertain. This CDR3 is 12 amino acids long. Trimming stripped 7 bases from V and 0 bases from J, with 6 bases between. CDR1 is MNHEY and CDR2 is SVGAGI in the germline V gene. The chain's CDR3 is CASTRLNTEAFF. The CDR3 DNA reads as TGTGCCAGCACTAGGTTGAACACTGAAGCTTTCTTT.

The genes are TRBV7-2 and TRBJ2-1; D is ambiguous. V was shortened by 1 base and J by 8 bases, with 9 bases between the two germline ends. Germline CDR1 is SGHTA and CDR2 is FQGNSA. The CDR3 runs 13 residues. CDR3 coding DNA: TGTGCCAGCAGCTTAGACTTTGTAGATGAGCAGTTCTTC. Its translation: CASSLDFVDEQFF. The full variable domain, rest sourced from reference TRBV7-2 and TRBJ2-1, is GAGVSQSPSNKVTEKGKDVELRCDPISGHTALYWYRQSLGQGLEFLIYFQGNSAPDKSGLPSDRFSAERTGGSVSTLTIQRTQQEDSAVYLCASSLDFVDEQFFGPGTRLTVL.

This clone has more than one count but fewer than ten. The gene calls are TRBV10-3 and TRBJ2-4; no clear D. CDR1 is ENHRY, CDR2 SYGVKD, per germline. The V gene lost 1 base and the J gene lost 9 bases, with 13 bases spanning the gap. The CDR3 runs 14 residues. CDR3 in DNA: TGTGCCATCAGTGAGTTTGGAGTGACGAGCATTCAGTACTTC. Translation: CAISEFGVTSIQYF.

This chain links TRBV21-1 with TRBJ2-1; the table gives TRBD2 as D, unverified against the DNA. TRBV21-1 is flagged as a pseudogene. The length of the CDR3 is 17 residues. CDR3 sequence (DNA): TGTGCCAGCAGCAAAGCGCTACCCGTTGAGGGCTACAATGAGCAGTTCTTC. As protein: CASSKALPVEGYNEQFF.

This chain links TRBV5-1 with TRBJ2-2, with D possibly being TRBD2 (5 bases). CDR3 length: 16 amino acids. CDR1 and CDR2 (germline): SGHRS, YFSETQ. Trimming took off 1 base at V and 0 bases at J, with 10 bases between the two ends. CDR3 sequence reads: CASSLFGDTNTGELFF. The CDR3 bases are TGCGCCAGCAGCTTGTTCGGGGATACGAACACCGGGGAGCTGTTTTTT.

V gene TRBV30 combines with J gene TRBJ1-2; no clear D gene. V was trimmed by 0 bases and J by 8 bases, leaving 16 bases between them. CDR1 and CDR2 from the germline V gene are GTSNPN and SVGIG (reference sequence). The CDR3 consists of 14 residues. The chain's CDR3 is CAWSVRRELNGYTF. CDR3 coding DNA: TGTGCCTGGAGTGTACGCCGGGAACTCAACGGCTACACCTTC.

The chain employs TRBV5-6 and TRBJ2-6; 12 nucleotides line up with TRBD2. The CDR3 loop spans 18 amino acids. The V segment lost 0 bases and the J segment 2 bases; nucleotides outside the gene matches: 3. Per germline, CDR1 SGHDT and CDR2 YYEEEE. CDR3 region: CASSLGLAGVTGANVLTF. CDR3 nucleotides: TGTGCCAGCAGCTTGGGACTAGCGGGAGTTACTGGGGCCAACGTCCTGACTTTC.

CDR3 region: CASSPPSEASPLHF. CDR3 DNA sequence: TGTGCCAGCTCACCACCGTCCGAAGCTTCACCCCTCCACTTT. The chain employs TRBV18 and TRBJ1-6, with D uncertain. Trimming cost V 0 bases and J 9 bases, with 9 bases left between them. Germline CDR1 is KGHSH and CDR2 is LQKENI. CDR3 size: 14 residues.